This T cell receptor beta chain was captured in a study of molecular identifiers for immune sequencing clone quantification. TCRdb used MiXCR to reprocess the PCR reads, holding one entry per CDR3 protein. Of hundreds of thousands of distinct CDR3 sequences in the sample, roughly 27% were seen once. The clonotype comes from a human donor in good health. Some libraries in this study had Jurkat cell RNA spiked in. Sequenced material: naive CD8+ T cells from blood, with Jurkat cell RNA spiked in. As for subset: FACS-sorted CD8+CD4-CCR7+CD45RA+ naive T cells.

The CDR3 loop reads CASSYFGGGPDEQYF. The CDR3 coding sequence is TGTGCCAGCAGTTACTTTGGGGGAGGGCCCGACGAGCAGTACTTC. The J gene is TRBJ2-7, the V gene TRBV6-2 or TRBV6-3; 7 bases match TRBD2. V was clipped by 1 base and J by 5 bases; unmatched bases: 8. Per germline, CDR1 MNHEY and CDR2 SVGEGT. The CDR3 is 15 residues long.